This T cell receptor (beta chain) is drawn from a study of shared clonotypes between healthy human individuals. Of note for this clone: The same CDR3 is also encoded by other DNA sequences in this sample.

Germline CDR1 and CDR2: MNHEY and SVGAGI. The CDR3 sequence is 16 residues long. V was cut by 0 bases and J by 0 bases, with 10 bases left in between. Method: immunoSEQ multiplex PCR; TCRdb's copy keeps in-frame clones and lacks some. The top ten clones hold about 0.39% of a sample with approximately 2.1 million clones, 85% to 95% of them seen once. The sequenced material came from naive CD4+ T cells from PBMCs. Subset defined: CD45RA+ positively selected. The sequence derives from a young man in good health. Some clones in this sample may be carry-over from other donors' samples. V usage is TRBV6-5 and J usage is TRBJ2-3; maybe TRBD1 (6 bases). The CDR3 spells CASSYSSGASTDTQYF. The CDR3 coding sequence is TGTGCCAGCAGTTACTCGTCAGGGGCCAGCACAGATACGCAGTATTTT.